One and the same sample provided the 22 T cell receptor beta chains below, sequenced in a study of radiotherapy plus CTLA-4 blockade in lung cancer. Sequencing was performed with immunoSEQ multiplex PCR; in TCRdb, only in-frame clones are kept and a portion is missing. The table lists 75,000 to 80,000 clones, more than 75% of them singletons. The sample consisted of peripheral blood, taken from a patient treated with radiotherapy plus ipilimumab. All receptors derive from a human donor with non-small cell lung cancer who had stable disease on radiotherapy plus ipilimumab.

Only a few counts were recorded for this clone. V usage is TRBV30 and J usage is TRBJ1-5; D unresolved. Germline loops: CDR1 GTSNPN, CDR2 SVGIG (reference sequence). Between the trimmed V and J ends, which lost 0 bases and 4 bases, there was a span of 10 bases. This CDR3 spans 14 amino acids. The DNA of the CDR3 is TGTGCCTGGAGTGTGGAAAGAGGGAATCAGCCCCAGCATTTT. The encoded protein is CAWSVERGNQPQHF.

The chain carries TRBV4-2 and TRBJ1-2; D not certain. In germline, CDR1 is LGHNA, CDR2 YNFKEQ. V lost 0 bases and J 2 bases, leaving 4 bases between the germline ends. The length of the CDR3 is 13 residues. CDR3 DNA sequence: TGTGCCAGCAGCCAAGATGGAAACTATGGCTACACCTTC. This translates into CASSQDGNYGYTF.

This sequence joins TRBV30 and TRBJ1-5; D might be TRBD1 (5 bases). Germline loops: CDR1 GTSNPN, CDR2 SVGIG (reference sequence). The CDR3 has 13 amino acids. V gave up 1 base and J gave up 4 bases, with 8 bases separating them. In nucleotides, the CDR3 is TGTGCCTGGAGTGGACAGCTGAATCAGCCCCAGCATTTT. Amino acid sequence: CAWSGQLNQPQHF. Variable domain in full (rest from reference TRBV30 and TRBJ1-5): SQTIHQWPATLVQPVGSPLSLECTVEGTSNPNLYWYRQAAGRGLQLLFYSVGIGQISSEVPQNLSASRPQDRQFILSSKKLLLSDSGFYLCAWSGQLNQPQHFGDGTRLSIL.

The chain joins TRBV13 to TRBJ2-5, with 7 bases matching TRBD1. The ends lost 5 bases at V and 3 bases at J; junction bases unmatched: 6. Per germline, CDR1 PRHDT and CDR2 FYEKMQ (reference sequence). There are 14 residues in the CDR3. This CDR3 reads CASSLRGTEETQYF. DNA for the CDR3: TGTGCCAGCAGCCTACGAGGGACAGAAGAGACCCAGTACTTC.

V usage is TRBV29-1 and J usage is TRBJ1-1; no definite D call. V shed 4 bases and J shed 1 base, with 16 bases lying between them. This CDR3 has 15 residues. Germline CDR1 is SQVTM and CDR2 is ANQGSEA. CDR3: CSVGADPGRNTEAFF. As DNA, the CDR3 is TGCAGCGTTGGGGCCGACCCGGGGAGGAACACTGAAGCTTTCTTT.

This clone appeared a few times. This sample also contains other DNA sequences that code for the same CDR3. In DNA form, the CDR3 reads TGTGCCAGCAGCCCCTCAACAGGGGGCGCGGATGGCTACACCTTC. Translated: CASSPSTGGADGYTF. The chain uses TRBV6-6 and TRBJ1-2; TRBD1 matches 9 bases. The CDR3 has 15 amino acids. CDR1 is MNHNY, CDR2 SVGAGI, per germline (reference sequence). V shed 6 bases and J 6 bases; nucleotides not matched to a gene: 11.

The V and J genes are TRBV10-1 and TRBJ1-1, with D possibly being TRBD1 (6 bases). The CDR3 contains 12 residues. Trimming removed 3 bases at V and 5 bases at J, with 7 bases between. CDR1 is WNHNN and CDR2 is SYGVQD in the germline V gene (reference sequence). The CDR3 sequence is CASSDRGTEAFF. As DNA, the CDR3 is TGCGCCAGCAGTGACAGGGGTACTGAAGCTTTCTTT.

The chain is built from TRBV6-6 and TRBJ2-1, with 9 bases identical to TRBD2. Germline CDR1 and CDR2: MNHNY and SVGAGI (reference sequence). After removal of 2 bases from V and 8 bases from J, the junction contained 10 bases not matched to a gene. The CDR3 has 16 residues. The CDR3 region has the DNA TGTGCCAGCAGTTACCATAGCGGGAGTAATCGGGATGAGCAGTTCTTC. Translated: CASSYHSGSNRDEQFF.

The chain is built from TRBV6-5 and TRBJ1-2, with TRBD1 as a possible D gene (5 bases). V gave up 6 bases and J gave up 1 base, with 15 bases separating them. The V gene's germline CDR1 is MNHEY and CDR2 SVGAGI. The CDR3 contains 15 residues. The chain's CDR3 is CASSTGTAINYGYTF. CDR3 nucleotide sequence: TGTGCCAGCAGCACCGGGACCGCTATTAACTATGGCTACACCTTC.

In this sample, this clone turned up a few times. The V call is TRBV28, the J call TRBJ1-3; no firm D call. The V end lost 2 bases, the J end lost 0 bases, and 8 bases lay between the germline ends. Germline V gives CDR1 MDHEN, CDR2 SYDVKM. CDR3 length equals 15 residues. The CDR3 DNA follows: TGTGCCAGCAGTTTAAGTCTCCACTCTGGAAACACCATATATTTT. Encoded protein: CASSLSLHSGNTIYF.

This clone showed up just once. The rearrangement uses TRBV6-6 and TRBJ1-5; D remains unclear. The V end lost 2 bases, the J end lost 8 bases, and 13 bases lay between the germline ends. This CDR3 spans 14 amino acids. Per germline, CDR1 MNHNY and CDR2 SVGAGI (reference sequence). The DNA of the CDR3 is TGTGCCAGCAGTTACGATCTGTTTTCGGAGCCCCAGCATTTT. This sequence encodes CASSYDLFSEPQHF.

The chain employs TRBV10-3 and TRBJ2-1, with 11 bases that match TRBD2. The J segment lost 3 bases and the V segment lost 3 bases, leaving 7 bases of the junction unmatched. This CDR3 is 17 amino acids long. Germline V gene lookup returns CDR1 ENHRY and CDR2 SYGVKD. CDR3 in amino acids: CAISDVGLAALYNEQFF. CDR3 nucleotides: TGTGCCATCAGTGACGTGGGACTAGCGGCCCTCTACAATGAGCAGTTCTTC.

This clone showed up just once. The chain joins TRBV5-4 to TRBJ2-2; D gene uncertain. Germline V CDR1 and CDR2: SGHNT, YYREEE (reference sequence). The CDR3 length is 13 residues. Trimming shortened V by 4 bases and J by 5 bases, and 9 bases separated the two germline ends. CDR3 loop: CASSRVGTGELFF. CDR3 sequence (DNA): TGTGCCAGCAGCCGGGTGGGGACCGGGGAGCTGTTTTTT.

The chain carries TRBV9 and TRBJ2-3; a possible D gene is TRBD2 (6 bases). CDR3 length: 13 amino acids. Germline CDR1 is SGDLS and CDR2 is YYNGEE. V lost 0 bases, J lost 4 bases, and 6 bases lay in between. The CDR3 reads CASSVVAADTQYF. The CDR3 coding sequence is TGTGCCAGCAGCGTAGTAGCGGCAGATACGCAGTATTTT.

This clone was seen more than once but under ten times. The gene calls are TRBV7-9 and TRBJ1-4, with D possibly TRBD1 on 6 matching bases. Looked up from germline, CDR1 is SEHNR and CDR2 is FQNEAQ (reference sequence). The V gene lost 1 base and the J gene lost 8 bases, with 14 bases spanning the gap. The CDR3 has 15 amino acids. The CDR3 here is CASSLEGGLDEKLFF. CDR3 coding DNA: TGTGCCAGCAGCTTAGAGGGGGGGCTTGACGAAAAACTGTTTTTT.

This clone appeared a single time. The chain is built from TRBV6-6 and TRBJ2-3, with D possibly matching TRBD2 (6 bases). The CDR3 length is 14 residues. Germline-derived CDR1 and CDR2 are MNHNY and SVGAGI (reference sequence). V shed 4 bases and J shed 1 base, with 9 bases lying between them. The CDR3: CASSFPGGTDTQYF. The CDR3 DNA sequence: TGTGCCAGCAGTTTTCCGGGAGGCACAGATACGCAGTATTTT.

The genes are TRBV27 and TRBJ1-2; D gene uncertain. CDR1 and CDR2 (germline): MNHEY, SMNVEV (reference sequence). V was trimmed by 3 bases and J by 5 bases, leaving 13 bases between them. The CDR3 is made up of 14 amino acids. The CDR3 region is CASSLKGIWYGYTF. CDR3 nucleotides: TGTGCCAGCAGTTTGAAGGGTATTTGGTATGGCTACACCTTC.

The rearrangement links TRBV5-1 to TRBJ2-7; 16 bases match TRBD2. V shed 3 bases and J 5 bases; nucleotides not matched to a gene: 11. Germline V gene sequence: CDR1 SGHRS, CDR2 YFSETQ. The CDR3 is 18 amino acids. DNA for the CDR3: TGCGCCAGCAGCTCTATACCGGGACTAGCGGGAGGGCCCGACGAGCAGTACTTC. Residues: CASSSIPGLAGGPDEQYF.

The chain uses TRBV29-1 and TRBJ1-2; D gene uncertain. The CDR3 contains 13 residues. The ends were cut back, 3 bases at V and 2 bases at J, with 10 bases in the middle. The germline gives CDR1 SQVTM, CDR2 ANQGSEA. CDR3 nucleotide sequence: TGCAGCGTTGAGGTCCTACCCAACTATGGCTACACCTTC. It encodes CSVEVLPNYGYTF.

This chain connects TRBV5-1 to TRBJ2-1; 8 bases line up with TRBD2. Germline CDR1 reads SGHRS; CDR2 reads YFSETQ. The length of the CDR3 is 15 residues. J was trimmed by 8 bases and V by 7 bases; bases with no gene match: 14. CDR3 amino acids: CASARLSGSKDEQFF. In nucleotides, the CDR3 is TGCGCCAGCGCCCGGCTGAGCGGGAGTAAAGATGAGCAGTTCTTC.

This chain joins TRBV7-6 and TRBJ2-3; 8 nucleotides match TRBD2. This CDR3 spans 13 amino acids. Germline lookup yields CDR1 SGHVS and CDR2 FNYEAQ. Germline trimming cut 10 bases from V and 3 bases from J; bases unmatched to any gene: 6. The CDR3 loop is CATREGNTDTQYF. CDR3 nucleotide sequence: TGTGCCACCCGGGAGGGCAATACAGATACGCAGTATTTT.

In this sample, this clone turned up once. CDR3 coding DNA: TGTGCCAGCAGTTCGGGACAGTTGAGCACAGATACGCAGTATTTT. This translates into CASSSGQLSTDTQYF. V is TRBV6-5 and J is TRBJ2-3; 7 positions match TRBD1. This CDR3 has 15 amino acids. Per the germline V gene, CDR1 is MNHEY and CDR2 is SVGAGI. Trimming at V came to 4 bases and at J to 0 bases, leaving 4 bases not matched to a gene.